The present T cell receptor beta chain was sequenced within a study of cytomegalovirus exposure and HLA in healthy donors (dated by TCRdb to about 2017). Context from the whole study: According to an earlier analysis of a few hundred of the donors, 200 million or so T cells yielded 90 million to 130 million unique TCR beta sequences and around 280 Gb of sequence data. An early release covering roughly 600 HLA-typed donors comprised 300 to 350 gigabases of sequencing data and 65 million to 100 million unique TCR sequences. Of the approximately 400 genotyped donors, over 70% fell in the genetic ancestry cluster associated with self-reported Caucasian donors. The study aimed to test whether cataloging public T cell receptors could reveal signatures of past pathogen exposure. Using immunosequencing, the study profiled T cell repertoires from 500 to 800 subjects and related those repertoires to cytomegalovirus serostatus. Along with the roughly 610-subject first cohort, a separate validation cohort of 120 different subjects was used. The study combined high-throughput TCR immunosequencing, statistical association of individual TCRs with disease status, and machine learning to predict cytomegalovirus infection status. A later analysis re-examined previously published TCR beta repertoires from more than 550 donors and added high-resolution HLA genotyping to investigate patterns of TCR occurrence. Rather than using new phenotypic data, the later analysis identified candidate immune exposures from TCR beta sequences and from how often those sequences occurred across donors. An earlier analysis of more than 450 of the donors used high-throughput TCR beta sequencing to judge whether each TCR beta V gene segment behaved as functional or pseudogenic. Alongside the repertoire data, information on donor age, sex, ethnicity and CMV serostatus was compiled. A later genetic analysis took genome-wide SNP genotypes for 398 of the 666 donors and used that subset as a discovery cohort. Every repertoire in the discovery cohort had been generated on one and the same sequencing platform. Class I and class II HLA loci were covered by the typing at four-digit resolution. The number of typed donors differed by locus: 629-630 for A, B, C, DRB1 and DQB1; about 520 for DQA1; some 610 for DPA1; and some 450 for DPB1. Roughly five DR-DQ haplotypes were handled as single units for association and clustering because linkage in the cohort was strong. On average, 235,054 unique TCR beta nucleotide sequences were sequenced per donor among roughly 430 genotyped donors of the cohort, with around 19% of those sequences being non-productive.

The cohort consisted of 650 to 700 healthy bone marrow donors. Cohort members were all nominally healthy when sampled, although unrecorded immune exposures were likely present. The donor tested CMV seropositive, placing the donor among the approximately 290 seropositive members of the cohort. A peripheral blood sample was collected from each donor, and TCR beta sequencing was performed on peripheral blood mononuclear cells. Genomic DNA was extracted from the blood cell samples with the Qiagen DNeasy Blood Extraction Kit. Reading from cysteine to phenylalanine, the CDR3 counts 13 amino acids. Only the CDR3 portion is preserved as DNA: 39 bases, with reading frame beginning at the first base. The V and J ends are trimmed by 3 bases and 5 bases, leaving 10 bases between them. CDR1 and CDR2 are read off the germline V gene as MGHDK and SYGVNS. Here is what the overall study found, with its caveats: The authors suggested that the approach could potentially be generalized to other disease states and immunological phenotypes. A further reported finding was that TCR beta sequences accurately predicted the HLA-A and HLA-B alleles for most subjects in the first cohort. In a later genetic analysis, a missense DCLRE1C variant was associated with V-gene and J-gene trimming of TCR beta chains, and the association was replicated in an independent cohort. A total of roughly 160 TCR beta chains were listed by the study as associated with cytomegalovirus. A later genetic analysis reported fewer N-insertions in productive TCRs among donors in an Asian-associated ancestry cluster than the roughly 670-donor mean. Linkage disequilibrium might explain the correlated functional status among segregating V segments, but an unknown experimental factor could not be ruled out. In this cohort, only TCR beta chains were sequenced, and detectable features were limited by the absence of alpha or paired-chain data. In a later analysis, HLA-associated TCR beta chains were found to be more clonally expanded and to have lower generation probabilities than equally common non-associated chains. Because HLA typing was missing for some donors at each locus, association tests included only the typed subset. Some IMGT-functional V segments, including TRBV6-2 and TRBV6-3, could not be told apart with the 87-base-pair reads, so those segments were excluded. A later analysis associated about 16,000 TCR beta sequences with specific HLA alleles at a false discovery rate of 0.05. The sequencing pipeline was judged likely to have produced a cluster of highly shared sequence variants as a technical artifact. Immune exposure information for the cohort was limited to CMV serostatus. Strong co-occurrence of HLA alleles, especially DR and DQ, made assigning TCR associations to individual alleles difficult. The earlier analysis of some 540 of the donors excluded roughly 17 rarely observed V segments, including chromosome 9 orphons, because counts were too low. Broadly in line with IMGT annotations, most TCR beta V segments showed up in productive rearrangements about 90% or about 30% of the time in an earlier analysis of around 550 of the donors. A later analysis found that most CMV-associated TCR beta chains appeared HLA-restricted, with HLA associations seemingly driven largely by CMV exposure. According to a later analysis, TCR association rates differed among HLA loci, with DRB1 alleles showing the most associated TCRs and HLA-C alleles showing the fewest. Most TCR sequences were observed very rarely across donors, whereas some public TCRs were present in many individuals. The classifier was reported to diagnose cytomegalovirus status with high specificity and sensitivity in both the original cohort and the validation cohort. A few of the identified cytomegalovirus-associated TCR beta chains were confirmed in vitro to be specific for cytomegalovirus antigens. The presence/absence analyses assumed that sequencing depth was roughly uniform across donors, and that assumption may not be true. Several of the top co-occurrence clusters appeared to be linked to parvovirus B19, influenza, CMV and Epstein-Barr virus, according to a later analysis.

To note about this clone: This receptor's antigen is unknown. No base quality values were provided; no much bigger clone lies one nucleotide off.

Library preparation used the immunoSEQ multiplex PCR assay. The multiplex PCR relied on a mix of 60 forward primers for TCR Vbeta segments and 13 reverse primers for TCR Jbeta segments. The CDR3 region of rearranged TCR beta genes was amplified from genomic DNA by a multiplex PCR assay. The Illumina HiSeq System was used to sequence the amplified TCR beta libraries as 87-base-pair reads. Regarding the original processing steps: Across the roughly 640 repertoires, a later analysis counted around 80 million unique TCR beta chains, 8.5 million to 12 million of which were shared by at least two donors. To remove PCR and sequencing errors, raw reads were error-corrected and collapsed into unique sequences using a nearest-neighbor algorithm that merged closely related sequences. V, D and J gene segments were assigned by aligning CDR3 sequences to IMGT reference sequences. Each retained sequence needed at least a six-nucleotide match to both a V gene segment and a J gene segment. Rearrangements were called productive when the CDR3 lacked stop codons and stayed in frame with V and J; all others were non-productive. CDR3 was defined by IMGT convention, running from the second conserved V-encoded cysteine to the conserved J-encoded phenylalanine. In an earlier analysis of some 550 of the donors, sequences lacking an unambiguous match to a single V gene segment were excluded. An earlier analysis of about 590 of the donors classified V segments as functional when productive rearrangements were above 56.7% and as segregating when the standard deviation between donors was above 5%. To diagnose cytomegalovirus status from the catalog of TCR beta chain sequences, a statistical classification framework was built. A later analysis assigned V and J genes by comparing TCR nucleotide sequences with IMGT/GENE-DB human TR gene sequences. The TCRdist pipeline was used in a later analysis to assign CDR3 sequences and most-parsimonious VDJ recombination scenarios. A later analysis defined each TCR beta chain by its CDR3 amino acid sequence plus V-gene family, and excluded reads lacking a unique V-gene family. A later analysis removed nearly 600 highly shared, low-generation-probability nucleotide sequences to deal with suspected cross-contamination and a sequencing artifact. In a later analysis, a clonal expansion index was calculated for each public chain from normalized within-repertoire ranks of inferred template counts. In a later analysis, generation probabilities were computed with a VDJ recombination model fitted to out-of-frame rearrangements, and the resulting probabilities were checked against IGoR. A later analysis scored TCR-TCR, TCR-HLA and TCR-CMV co-occurrence with hypergeometric tests, applying a repertoire-size bias correction to TCR pairs. In a later analysis, false discovery rates were estimated by permuting HLA or CMV assignments 20 times. In a later analysis, co-occurring TCRs were grouped using DBSCAN, and TCRdist sequence similarity was added for clustering within HLA-allele-positive subsets. For co-occurrence clustering, repertoires with fewer than 30,000 or more than 120,000 public chains were excluded, along with four or five repertoires with anomalous nucleotide sharing. TCRdb obtained this table from immuneACCESS and retained in-frame rearrangements with V and J assigned. These tables miss some clones; where compared with another copy, unresolved V genes account for less than half of the shortfall, and the remainder is unexplained. The V and J calls and clone size come from that table; D and trimming were worked out from the DNA. The sample table records 130,000 to 150,000 clones; roughly three quarters of these occur just once. Roughly 6.3% of the sample is in the top ten clones.

This chain is built from TRBV25-1 and TRBJ1-2; the D segment cannot be called with confidence. The clonotype comes from a woman aged 40-49 years in good health and CMV-seropositive. The material sequenced was PBMCs. The CDR3 here reads CASSDVDSYGYTF. The DNA sequence follows: TGTGCCAGCAGTGACGTAGATAGTTATGGCTACACCTTC.